Sequencing of this T cell receptor (beta chain) was carried out in a study of quantifying T cell responses using KT2 cells (dated by TCRdb to about 2017). For the study in its entirety: RNA was DNase-treated and reverse transcribed with TCR alpha and beta constant-region primers, mostly using SuperScript III. Under optimum conditions, the T4 ligation step was estimated to exceed 9% efficiency. PCR2 was run as a SYBR Green qPCR and stopped at a predetermined fluorescence threshold to avoid over-amplification.

To test the sensitivity and accuracy of the pipeline, known numbers of KT2, a T cell clone whose TCR had already been sequenced, were spiked into unfractionated PBMC. A range of KT2-to-PBMC ratios was produced by mixing KT2 cells with a fixed number of PBMC. The library was obtained by UMI-ligation and nested PCR. T4 RNA ligase 1 was used to ligate a single-stranded oligonucleotide containing the Illumina SP2 sequence and a UMI to the 3' end of the cDNA. PCR1 used approximately 4 cycles (98 degrees C 15 s, 69 degrees C 30 s, 72 degrees C 40 s), and the beta primer was an equimolar mix of RC1.1 and RC1.2 that covered TRBC1 and TRBC2. Starting at PCR2, TCR alpha and beta chains were handled separately, and sample indices and Illumina adaptors were added. The UMI, placed after an 8-base spacer, consisted of 12 random nucleotides arranged as two hexamers with a spacer between them. Sequencing was done on an Illumina MiSeq using v2 2x251 paired-end chemistry, usually with over nine samples per run. PhiX DNA was added at about 5-7.5% to each sequencing library so that diversity was increased. Processing in the source paper ran as follows. Raw reads were converted to FASTQ with bcl2fastq and were demultiplexed by dual indices with Demultiplexor. V and J genes were assigned by Decombinator through tag matching that permitted a single base-pair mismatch. Collapsinator used UMIs to correct both sequencing errors and frequency errors arising from PCR heterogeneity. CDR3Translator converted Decombinator identifiers into nucleotide sequence, translated that sequence into amino acids, and extracted CDR3 based on C- and N-terminal motifs. Each distinct KT2 TCR was counted as a cluster of KT2 sequences sharing one unique molecular identifier. Starting from the raw public reads, TCRdb applied fastp trimming at Q25, assembled clones with MiXCR and retained in-frame beta chains. A single entry per CDR3 protein holds the most common genes and DNA from its merged rows. TCRdb, not the authors, supplied the V and J calls. This sample lists tens of thousands of distinct CDR3 sequences; 11% were detected once. The ten largest make up about 10% of the sample.

On the study overall, not on this receptor specifically: The numbers of KT2 alpha and beta sequences increased linearly with the number of input KT2 cells across several orders of magnitude. KT2 sequences were detected down to the lowest spike-in tested, about one KT2 cell per 100,000 PBMC. Detection of KT2 sequences showed saturation at very high KT2 spike-in numbers. No side-by-side comparison of the pipeline with other TCR sequencing techniques was included in the study.

Remarks on this clonotype: Its antigen remains undetermined. No much larger clone is present one base from it, and per-base qualities are unavailable.

The sequence derives from a human donor. Sequences were obtained from PBMCs spiked with cells of the T cell clone KT2.

The CDR3 reads CASSYSAGQETQYF. The sequenced DNA: TGTGCCAGCAGTTACTCAGCGGGGCAAGAGACCCAGTACTTC. The chain is made from TRBV6-5 and TRBJ2-5, with 7 bases aligning to TRBD2. V loses 0 bases at its end and J loses 2 bases; junction bases beyond the gene matches: 0. The germline V gene specifies MNHEY as CDR1 and SVGAGI as CDR2. Spanning cysteine to phenylalanine, the CDR3 consists of 14 amino acids. The kept DNA is CDR3 alone, 42 bases in frame from the first base.